This TCR beta chain was recovered during a study of glioma-infiltrating T cells. Study-wide points: Tissue-blood divergence was below expectation in non-neoplastic patients, above in gliomas.

TCR alpha and beta CDR3 regions were amplified from RNA using iRepertoire nested multiplex PCR. Tissue mRNA or PBMC total RNA, roughly 95-400 ng, went into one-step reverse transcription and amplification. TCRdb reprocessed the multiplex PCR reads via MiXCR and lists one record per CDR3 protein. The sample shows about 94,000 distinct CDR3 sequences, about a quarter of them seen only once. Notes on this clonotype: Antigen specificity is unknown. A much larger clonotype is one base distant, so this may be a read error.

Trimming removed 5 bases at V and 3 bases at J, with 16 bases between. The CDR3 spans 15 residues. Germline values: CDR1 MRHNA, CDR2 SNTAGT. Sequenced material: glioma tissue, nonneoplastic brain tissue, or PBMCs (not recorded which). The origin of this receptor is a human donor with low-grade glioma or glioblastoma, undergoing nonglioma brain surgery, or in good health (not recorded which). This sequence joins TRBV6-4 and TRBJ2-5; tentatively, D is TRBD2 (5 bases). CDR3 sequence reads: CASSFSVLEEETQYF. DNA of the CDR3: TGTGCCAGCAGTTTCTCGGTACTAGAGGAAGAGACCCAGTACTTC.